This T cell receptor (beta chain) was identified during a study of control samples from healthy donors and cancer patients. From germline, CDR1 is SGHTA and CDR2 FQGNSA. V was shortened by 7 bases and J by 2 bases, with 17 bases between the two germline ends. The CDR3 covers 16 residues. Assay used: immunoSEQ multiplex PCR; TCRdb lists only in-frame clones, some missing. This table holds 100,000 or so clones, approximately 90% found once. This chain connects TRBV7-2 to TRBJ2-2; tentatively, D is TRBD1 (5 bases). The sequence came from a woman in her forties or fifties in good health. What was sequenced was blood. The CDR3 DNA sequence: TGTGCCAGCACCCTGGGGCCCAGGGCCAACACCGGGGAGCTGTTTTTT. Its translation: CASTLGPRANTGELFF.